The present entry profiles one T cell receptor (beta chain) with its context. Its antigen is not known. This record belongs to a study of radiotherapy plus CTLA-4 blockade in lung cancer. Across the whole study: Objective response was observed in about 19% of patients, and disease control in approximately 33%.

Participants had chemo-refractory metastatic non-small-cell lung cancer and were treated with focal radiation plus ipilimumab CTLA-4 blockade. The assay was immunoSEQ multiplex PCR, and TCRdb's table has in-frame clones only and misses some. The data show about 40,000 clones, 60% to 80% seen once. Notes on the study in general: After treatment with radiotherapy plus ipilimumab, TCR clones that came from the tumor expanded in blood. The authors reported that early blood T cell clone dynamics, with interferon-beta, best predicted response.

The receptor was isolated from a human donor with non-small cell lung cancer who had stable disease on radiotherapy plus ipilimumab. The sample consisted of peripheral blood, taken from a patient treated with radiotherapy plus ipilimumab.

CDR3 DNA sequence: TGTGCCAGCAGCTTAGTGGGACAGAGTAACTATGGCTACACCTTC. It encodes CASSLVGQSNYGYTF. This chain uses TRBV11-3 with TRBJ1-2; TRBD1 matches at 7 bases. With V trimmed by 1 base and J by 1 base, 3 bases remained unmatched. Germline CDR1 and CDR2: SGHNT and YENEEA. The CDR3 runs to 15 residues.